The entry below gives a single T cell receptor beta chain sequence along with its context. The CDR3 has 13 residues. V shed 4 bases and J 9 bases; nucleotides not matched to a gene: 4. Germline V gives CDR1 KGHSH, CDR2 LQKENI. This sample is part of a study of blood T cell repertoires in COVID-19. Profiling relied on immunoSEQ multiplex PCR, and the TCRdb table lists in-frame clones only, not all of them. The sample has roughly 150,000 clones; about 84% are singletons. V usage is TRBV18 and J usage is TRBJ2-1, with 9 bases fitting TRBD1. This TCR came from a middle-aged woman with acute COVID-19. Sequencing was carried out using PBMCs or T cells enriched from blood (not recorded which). CDR3 sequence (DNA): TGTGCCAGCTCACGGGACAGGGCCATTGAGCAGTTCTTC. It specifies CASSRDRAIEQFF. Supplemented by reference TRBV18 and TRBJ2-1, the full variable domain reads NAGVMQNPRHLVRRRGQEARLRCSPMKGHSHVYWYRQLPEEGLKFMVYLQKENIIDESGMPKERFSAEFPKEGPSILRIQQVVRGDSAAYFCASSRDRAIEQFFGPGTRLTVL.